The text below deals with one T cell receptor beta chain. The antigen it recognizes is unknown. The data were obtained in a study of monozygotic twins with inflammatory bowel disease (dated by TCRdb to between 2018 and 2020). Study-wide context: In total, 30 or so monozygotic twin pairs made up the full study: 19 Danish pairs, all IBD-discordant, plus nine German pairs, of which four were IBD-concordant and five were IBD-discordant. Within discordant pairs, disease-associated traits were sought mainly by comparing IBD patients with their genetically identical healthy co-twins. Each individual had, on average, about 151 000 unique TCRalpha sequences and 181 000 unique TCRbeta sequences available for analysis. Study-wide findings and limitations: Because patients were on differing immunosuppressive treatments, the repertoires may have picked up extra background noise and inter-individual variability. The results gave no support for a single strong signal or clonotype linked to IBD. IBD patients shared fewer clonotypes with other individuals than healthy twins did, most markedly in patients showing signs of disease activity. Repertoire similarity did not differ between concordant and discordant twins, which could be due to limited statistical power. Measured by the inverse Simpson index, TCRbeta repertoire diversity was lower in IBD patients than in their healthy co-twins. Distinction between different T cell subtypes could not be achieved in the analysis.

Library preparation employed 5' RACE. The input for every TCR library was 3500 ng of total RNA. For each sample, cDNA synthesis was carried out in eight separate reactions using SMARTScribe reverse transcriptase. Unique molecular identifiers containing a 6-nucleotide sample barcode were introduced through template switching during cDNA synthesis. Two nested PCRs of about 15 and 9 cycles amplified the TCRalpha and TCRbeta cDNA, and bead purification followed each PCR. Before amplification, the cDNA was treated with uracil DNA-glycosylase and purified using the QIAquick PCR purification kit. The second PCR added Illumina TruSeq-compatible adapters along with sample-specific barcodes. Library quality and concentration were assessed using TapeStation and Qubit, and 5 to 6 ng of each library was pooled. Sequencing of the pooled libraries was done on an Illumina HiSeq2500 single-index Rapid Run using custom sequencing primers and 2 x 100 bp reads. Under the source paper's analysis protocol: PCR and sequencing errors were corrected by UMI-based consensus assembly using MiGEC version 1.2.6. MiXCR version 2.1.1 was used for V(D)J alignment, clonotype assembly and CDR3 extraction. To normalise gene usage, clonotype sharing and MAIT/NKT TCR abundance, the top 1000, 10 000 and 20 000 clonotypes in each sample were analysed. After downsampling to 27 000 UMIs, diversity was calculated as the inverse Simpson index using the vegan R package. Paired Mann-Whitney U tests were applied to discordant twin pairs, with Benjamini-Hochberg correction for multiple testing. TCRdb reprocessed the sequencing reads and holds a single record per CDR3 protein sequence, with no DNA. It is TCRdb's table, rather than the study itself, that gives the V and J calls and clone size. The table kept for this sample lists more than 300,000 distinct CDR3 sequences. Roughly 2.6% of the sample rests with the top ten.

From each donor, an approximately 2.5 ml peripheral blood sample was collected into PAXgene tubes and stored at -80 degrees C. Without T cell sorting, total RNA was isolated from whole blood using the PAXgene blood miRNA kit on an automated QIAcube. Peripheral blood from monozygotic twin pairs, either concordant or discordant for inflammatory bowel disease, underwent deep TCRalpha and TCRbeta repertoire profiling that used unique molecular barcoding. Smoking habits were recorded for all twin pairs, and each individual was classified as a current, former or never smoker. The TCR originated in a human donor with ulcerative colitis or Crohn's disease, or a healthy co-twin of an affected twin (not recorded which). The sample was blood.

The CDR3 is CACCQGSGNTIYF. The chain was built from TRBV13 and TRBJ1-3. The germline V gene (reference sequence) provides CDR1 PRHDT and CDR2 FYEKMQ. The CDR3, cysteine through phenylalanine, is 13 amino acids long. No DNA sequence is on record.